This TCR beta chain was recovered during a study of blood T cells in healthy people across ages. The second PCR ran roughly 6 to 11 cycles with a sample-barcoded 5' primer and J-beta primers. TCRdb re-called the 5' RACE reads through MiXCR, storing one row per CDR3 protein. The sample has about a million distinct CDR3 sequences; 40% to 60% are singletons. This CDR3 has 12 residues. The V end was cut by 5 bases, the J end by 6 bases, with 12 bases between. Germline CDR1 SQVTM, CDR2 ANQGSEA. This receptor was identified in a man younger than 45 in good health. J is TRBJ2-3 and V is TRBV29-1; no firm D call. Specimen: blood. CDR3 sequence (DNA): TGCAGCGTTACGACTGGGCCCGATACGCAGTATTTT. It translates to CSVTTGPDTQYF.